Following are 13 T cell receptor beta chains from one sample sequenced in a study of blood T cell repertoires in COVID-19. Clones were read by immunoSEQ multiplex PCR, and TCRdb kept only the in-frame ones, dropping some. Of around 220,000 clones in the sample, approximately 79% were seen once. Sequenced material: peripheral blood. Receptors originate from a woman aged 40-49 years with active or convalescent COVID-19.

The chain combines TRBV6-4 with TRBJ1-4; 9 nucleotides match TRBD1. V shed 5 bases, J shed 8 bases, and the junction held 6 bases outside the gene matches. CDR3 length: 14 amino acids. The germline V gene encodes CDR1 MRHNA and CDR2 SNTAGT. The CDR3 reads CASSPTGGKEKLFF. The CDR3 bases are TGTGCCAGCAGTCCGACAGGGGGGAAGGAAAAACTGTTTTTT.

The CDR3 DNA is TGTGCCAGCAGCGCCCTCGTGCGGGGCCAGGGCGAGCAGTACTTC. It translates to CASSALVRGQGEQYF. The chain uses TRBV7-3 and TRBJ2-7, with D maybe TRBD2 (6 bases). V shed 5 bases and J shed 6 bases, with 20 bases lying between them. The CDR3 has 15 amino acids. Per germline, CDR1 SGHTA and CDR2 FQGTGA. Based on the CDR3 plus reference TRBV7-3 and TRBJ2-7, the full variable domain is GAGVSQTPSNKVTEKGKYVELRCDPISGHTALYWYRQSLGQGPEFLIYFQGTGAADDSGLPNDRFFAVRPEGSVSTLKIQRTERGDSAVYLCASSALVRGQGEQYFGPGTRLTVT.

The CDR3 spells CASSLGGTISRGEQYV. For the CDR3, the DNA is TGTGCCAGCAGCTTAGGTGGAACTATCTCCCGGGGCGAGCAGTACGTC. This rearrangement joins TRBV5-8 to TRBJ2-7; possible D gene TRBD2, 5 bases. This CDR3 comprises 16 residues. Germline values: CDR1 SGHTS, CDR2 YDEGEE. Between the trimmed V and J ends, which lost 2 bases and 6 bases, there was a span of 21 bases.

This clone was seen more than once but under ten times. This CDR3 is CASSDWTVFSGNTIYF. CDR3 DNA sequence: TGTGCCAGCAGTGATTGGACAGTATTCTCTGGAAACACCATATATTTT. The gene calls are TRBV25-1 and TRBJ1-3; D possibly corresponds to TRBD1 (6 bases). Trimming pared 3 bases from V and 0 bases from J, leaving 12 bases between. The CDR3 extends over 16 amino acids. The germline CDR1 and CDR2 sequences are MGHDK and SYGVNS.

The chain is built from TRBV7-3 and TRBJ1-2; a possible D gene is TRBD1 (6 bases). The CDR3 consists of 16 residues. Germline-derived CDR1 and CDR2 are SGHTA and FQGTGA. V was clipped by 2 bases and J by 1 base, with 14 bases between them. The DNA for the CDR3 is TGTGCCAGCAGCTTAGTCGGGGGGCCCAGTAACTATGGCTACACCTTC. As protein: CASSLVGGPSNYGYTF.

This clone has just a few counts. The V call is TRBV5-1, the J call TRBJ1-2; perhaps TRBD1 as D (6 bases). The germline V gene has CDR1 SGHRS and CDR2 YFSETQ. V was trimmed by 5 bases and J by 4 bases, leaving 15 bases between them. The CDR3 runs to 14 residues. CDR3 bases: TGCGCCAGCAGGACGGAGACAGGTGCCTATGGCTACACCTTC. Translated, it gives CASRTETGAYGYTF.

J is TRBJ2-7 and V is TRBV3-1 (or the pseudogene TRBV3-2), with D possibly matching TRBD1 (5 bases). Trimming pared 4 bases from V and 1 base from J, leaving 11 bases between. The CDR3 loop spans 14 amino acids. Per the germline V gene, CDR1 is LGHDT and CDR2 is YNNKEL (reference sequence). The CDR3 DNA reads as TGTGCCAGCAGCCTACAGGCTTCTTCCTACGAGCAGTACTTC. This encodes CASSLQASSYEQYF.

This clone was counted at least ten times. DNA of the CDR3: TGTGCCAGCTCACCCCCCATTCCGGGTTCTTACAATGAGCAGTTCTTC. Translated: CASSPPIPGSYNEQFF. V is TRBV18 and J is TRBJ2-1; unclear D gene. The CDR3 is 16 residues long. Germline lookup yields CDR1 KGHSH and CDR2 LQKENI. V shed 3 bases and J shed 4 bases, with 16 bases lying between them.

J is TRBJ2-5 and V is TRBV5-1; maybe TRBD1 (5 bases). V lost 1 base and J lost 2, with 12 bases in between. This CDR3 is 15 amino acids long. From germline, CDR1 is SGHRS and CDR2 YFSETQ. CDR3 residues: CASSLYGAEQETQYF. CDR3 nucleotides: TGCGCCAGCAGCTTGTATGGGGCAGAACAAGAGACCCAGTACTTC.

The genes are TRBV3-1 (or the pseudogene TRBV3-2) and TRBJ2-5; 7 nucleotides line up with TRBD2. This CDR3 is 15 amino acids long. Trimming removed 4 bases from V and 1 base from J; junction bases left unmatched: 6. The germline CDR1 and CDR2 sequences are LGHDT and YNNKEL (reference sequence). CDR3 loop: CASSRGSGAQETQYF. In DNA, the CDR3 is TGTGCCAGCAGCCGGGGAAGCGGGGCCCAAGAGACCCAGTACTTC.

The chain carries TRBV5-6 and TRBJ1-6; 12 bases are shared with TRBD1. CDR3 size: 17 residues. Germline trimming cut 4 bases from V and 6 bases from J; bases unmatched to any gene: 8. Germline V gives CDR1 SGHDT, CDR2 YYEEEE. CDR3 in DNA: TGTGCCAGCAGCGTACCGGGACAGGGGGCTGTTAATTCACCCCTCCACTTT. Protein: CASSVPGQGAVNSPLHF. The full variable domain, in which reference TRBV5-6 and TRBJ1-6 provide the parts outside the CDR3, is DAGVTQSPTHLIKTRGQQVTLRCSPKSGHDTVSWYQQALGQGPQFIFQYYEEEERQRGNFPDRFSGHQFPNYSSELNVNALLLGDSALYLCASSVPGQGAVNSPLHFGNGTRLTVT.

This rearrangement joins TRBV5-1 to TRBJ2-5; TRBD1 matches at 10 bases. Trimming took 0 bases from V and 3 from J; bases not matched to a gene: 2. The CDR3 loop spans 15 amino acids. Per the germline V gene, CDR1 is SGHRS and CDR2 is YFSETQ. The chain's CDR3 is CASSLDGTGEETQYF. The CDR3 DNA reads TGCGCCAGCAGCTTGGATGGGACAGGGGAAGAGACCCAGTACTTC.

This chain joins TRBV19 and TRBJ2-1; maybe TRBD2 (6 bases). The CDR3 is 16 amino acids. Trimming stripped 4 bases from V and 5 bases from J, with 18 bases between. Germline assignment: CDR1 LNHDA and CDR2 SQIVND (reference sequence). The chain's CDR3 is CASSRRAAQWNNEQFF. The CDR3 DNA is TGTGCCAGTAGTAGGAGGGCTGCCCAGTGGAACAATGAGCAGTTCTTC.